This TCR beta chain was profiled in a study of blood T cell repertoires in COVID-19. Using immunoSEQ multiplex PCR, the repertoire was profiled, and TCRdb retains in-frame clones only, with some absent. Of 200,000 to 250,000 clones listed, approximately 89% are singletons. Germline values: CDR1 KGHSH, CDR2 LQKENI. The CDR3 contains 13 residues. The V and J ends lost 3 bases and 4 bases respectively, with 9 bases between them. V usage is TRBV18 and J usage is TRBJ1-1; D is uncertain. The receptor was isolated from a woman aged 55-69 years who had recovered from COVID-19. Input material: peripheral blood. CDR3 amino acids: CASSPLRGTEAFF. CDR3 in DNA: TGTGCCAGCTCACCCCTACGGGGCACTGAAGCTTTCTTT.